Presented here are 27 T cell receptor beta chains from one specimen sequenced in a study of blood T cells in healthy people across ages. The authors ran a second PCR of roughly 7 to 11 cycles using a sample-barcoded 5' primer and a J-beta primer mix. TCRdb ran MiXCR on the 5' RACE reads and lists one entry per CDR3 protein. The sample lists under 1,100,000 distinct CDR3 sequences; roughly a quarter were seen once. The same sample was also studied in work on T cells of mothers and their children.

The sequencing sample was made of blood. Source of these receptors: a girl aged 2 to 10 in good health.

The chain uses TRBV6-5 and TRBJ2-5; the match to TRBD2 covers 9 bases. The CDR3 extends over 17 amino acids. CDR1 and CDR2 (germline): MNHEY, SVGAGI. The V gene end was trimmed by 2 bases and the J gene end by 4 bases; junction bases not matched to a gene: 11. The CDR3 coding sequence is TGTGCCAGCAGTTACGGGAGGGCCGGAGCGGGGGGAGAGACCCAGTACTTC. Its translation: CASSYGRAGAGGETQYF.

The table lists this clonotype with a few counts. The chain employs TRBV20-1 and TRBJ2-4, with D uncertain. CDR1 DFQATT and CDR2 SNEGSKA come from the germline V gene (reference sequence). Trimming shortened V by 2 bases and J by 0 bases, and 8 bases separated the two germline ends. The CDR3 spans 14 residues. In DNA, the CDR3 is TGCAGTGCTAGAAATCGACTAGCCAAAAACATTCAGTACTTC. It yields the protein CSARNRLAKNIQYF.

This clonotype occurred a few times. The V call is TRBV19, the J call TRBJ2-5, with 10 bases identical to TRBD2. From germline, CDR1 is LNHDA and CDR2 SQIVND (reference sequence). V gave up 5 bases and J gave up 11 bases; unmatched junction bases: 14. The CDR3 runs 15 residues. CDR3 sequence reads: CASSVRTSGSYEQYF. CDR3 in DNA: TGTGCCAGTAGTGTACGGACTAGCGGCTCCTATGAGCAGTACTTC.

V usage is TRBV7-9 and J usage is TRBJ1-2, with D unclear. This CDR3 is built from 15 residues. CDR1 and CDR2 (germline): SEHNR, FQNEAQ (reference sequence). The germline V and J ends were trimmed by 5 bases and 6 bases, with 19 bases remaining between them. The CDR3, as DNA: TGTGCCAGCAGCCCGCCATGGGTGGAGGTCCATGGCTACACCTTC. Protein sequence: CASSPPWVEVHGYTF.

This clonotype was seen just once. The V call is TRBV7-9, the J call TRBJ2-3; possibly TRBD2 for D (5 bases). CDR1 SEHNR and CDR2 FQNEAQ come from the germline V gene (reference sequence). The ends were cut back, 1 base at V and 5 bases at J, with 13 bases in the middle. This CDR3 region has 15 residues. CDR3 nucleotide sequence: TGTGCCAGCAGCTTAGTGGGAGAGAGAAAAGATACGCAGTATTTT. Translated: CASSLVGERKDTQYF.

The genes are TRBV29-1 and TRBJ1-3, with no clear D. CDR1 is SQVTM and CDR2 is ANQGSEA in the germline V gene. Trimming cost V 7 bases and J 4 bases, with 8 bases left between them. CDR3 length equals 11 residues. CDR3 loop: CSANGGNTIYF. The CDR3, as DNA: TGCAGCGCTAATGGGGGAAACACCATATATTTT.

The J gene is TRBJ2-5, the V gene TRBV5-5; D not resolved. The germline V and J ends were trimmed by 0 bases and 5 bases, with 11 bases remaining between them. The CDR3 consists of 14 residues. Germline V gene sequence: CDR1 SGHKS, CDR2 YYEKEE (reference sequence). CDR3 residues: CASSLASRLETQYF. Written as DNA, the CDR3 is TGTGCCAGCAGCTTGGCTAGTCGGCTGGAGACCCAGTACTTC.

This clonotype was recorded a few times. The chain uses TRBV7-2 and TRBJ2-7, with TRBD2 matching 11 bases. Looked up from germline, CDR1 is SGHTA and CDR2 is FQGNSA. The CDR3 covers 13 residues. V shed 4 bases, J shed 4 bases, and the junction held 0 bases outside the gene matches. The CDR3 bases are TGTGCCAGCAGCTCTAGCGGGAGGTACGAGCAGTACTTC. The encoded protein is CASSSSGRYEQYF. The full variable domain, in which reference TRBV7-2 and TRBJ2-7 provide the parts outside the CDR3, is GAGVSQSPSNKVTEKGKDVELRCDPISGHTALYWYRQSLGQGLEFLIYFQGNSAPDKSGLPSDRFSAERTGGSVSTLTIQRTQQEDSAVYLCASSSSGRYEQYFGPGTRLTVT.

The rearrangement uses TRBV9 and TRBJ1-6; D is uncertain. Germline V gene data show CDR1 as SGDLS and CDR2 as YYNGEE. The CDR3 is 13 residues long. V shed 2 bases and J shed 7 bases, with 7 bases lying between them. The CDR3 spells CASSVEANSPLHF. The CDR3 nucleotides are TGTGCCAGCAGCGTGGAGGCCAATTCACCCCTCCACTTT. Full variable domain (rest looked up from reference TRBV9 and TRBJ1-6): DSGVTQTPKHLITATGQRVTLRCSPRSGDLSVYWYQQSLDQGLQFLIQYYNGEERAKGNILERFSAQQFPDLHSELNLSSLELGDSALYFCASSVEANSPLHFGNGTRLTVT.

The chain is built from TRBV6-2 or TRBV6-3 and TRBJ2-4, with no clear D. Germline-derived CDR1 and CDR2 are MNHEY and SVGEGT. The CDR3 spans 15 residues. The V gene lost 5 bases and the J gene lost 0 bases, with 11 bases spanning the gap. CDR3 region: CASSPNLGAKNIQYF. CDR3 nucleotide sequence: TGTGCCAGCAGTCCGAATTTGGGAGCCAAAAACATTCAGTACTTC.

The gene calls are TRBV6-1 and TRBJ1-2, with D hard to call. CDR3 length equals 16 residues. V lost 0 bases and J lost 0, with 11 bases in between. Germline lookup yields CDR1 MNHNS and CDR2 SASEGT. Written as DNA, the CDR3 is TGTGCCAGCAGTGAAGCCCCGGACCCAGCTAACTATGGCTACACCTTC. It translates to CASSEAPDPANYGYTF.

This clonotype was counted between two and nine times. The chain employs TRBV5-1 and TRBJ2-3, with TRBD1 matching over 8 bases. CDR3 length: 14 residues. J was trimmed by 0 bases and V by 7 bases; bases with no gene match: 4. The V gene's germline CDR1 is SGHRS and CDR2 YFSETQ. This CDR3 is CASAGTGSTDTQYF. CDR3 DNA sequence: TGCGCCAGCGCCGGGACAGGAAGCACAGATACGCAGTATTTT. Variable domain in full (rest from reference TRBV5-1 and TRBJ2-3): KAGVTQTPRYLIKTRGQQVTLSCSPISGHRSVSWYQQTPGQGLQFLFEYFSETQRNKGNFPGRFSGRQFSNSRSEMNVSTLELGDSALYLCASAGTGSTDTQYFGPGTRLTVL.

CDR3 residues: CASSPFGYSYEQYF. The CDR3, as DNA: TGTGCCAGCAGTCCGTTCGGCTACTCCTACGAGCAGTACTTC. This chain links TRBV12-3 or TRBV12-4 with TRBJ2-7; D is unresolved. The V end was cut by 5 bases, the J end by 0 bases, with 11 bases between. This CDR3 has 14 amino acids.

The chain has TRBV7-9 and TRBJ2-5, with 9 positions matching TRBD1. CDR1 is SEHNR, CDR2 FQNEAQ, per germline (reference sequence). The CDR3 totals 16 residues. The trim removed 2 bases at V and 4 bases at J, leaving 8 bases unmatched. The CDR3 here is CASSLTETGGRETQYF. CDR3 nucleotides: TGTGCCAGCAGCTTAACTGAAACAGGGGGCCGAGAGACCCAGTACTTC.

The chain links TRBV7-6 to TRBJ2-1; no clear D gene. V lost 1 base to trimming and J lost 9 bases, with 13 bases between them. Germline loops: CDR1 SGHVS, CDR2 FNYEAQ. The CDR3 totals 14 residues. The CDR3 is CASSLESPFAEQFF. In DNA form, the CDR3 reads TGTGCCAGCAGCTTAGAATCCCCGTTCGCTGAGCAGTTCTTC.

The table lists this clonotype with a few counts. The CDR3 loop is CAITSEGNYGYTF. The DNA of the CDR3 is TGTGCCATCACTTCTGAGGGTAACTATGGCTACACCTTC. V gene TRBV10-3 combines with J gene TRBJ1-2; no clear D. Deletions cut 7 bases from V and 1 base from J, with 10 bases between. Per germline, CDR1 ENHRY and CDR2 SYGVKD. The CDR3 is made up of 13 amino acids.

In regard to this clonotype: This is likely a read error, given that the CDR3 carries no conserved phenylalanine or tryptophan at its end. This chain uses TRBV6-2 or TRBV6-3 with TRBJ1-1, with no clear D. The CDR3 is 14 amino acids. Germline assignment: CDR1 MNHEY and CDR2 SVGEGT. V was cut by 0 bases and J by 3 bases, with 8 bases left in between. The CDR3 loop is CASSYSNLDTEAFS. The DNA of the CDR3 is TGTGCCAGCAGTTACTCGAATTTGGACACTGAAGCTTTCTCT.

The V gene is TRBV2, the J gene TRBJ2-5; 10 bases align to TRBD2. The end of the DNA fits TRBJ2-1 better, so the J call may be wrong. The germline gives CDR1 SNHLY, CDR2 FYNNEI. The CDR3 has 18 amino acids. As DNA, the CDR3 is TGTGCCAGCAGTGAAGCGAGTCACTGGACTAGCGGCTACAATGAGCAGTTCTTC. As protein: CASSEASHWTSGYNEQFF.

This clonotype has a handful of counts. J is TRBJ2-1 and V is TRBV29-1; TRBD2 matches 13 bases. The CDR3 consists of 15 residues. With 7 bases clipped from V and 7 bases from J, the junction kept 10 bases outside the gene matches. The germline gives CDR1 SQVTM, CDR2 ANQGSEA. The CDR3 reads CSGILAGGPVNEQFF. The CDR3, as DNA: TGCAGCGGGATACTAGCGGGAGGGCCAGTTAATGAGCAGTTCTTC.

The V gene is TRBV12-3 or TRBV12-4, the J gene TRBJ2-5; 8 positions agree with TRBD2. The J segment lost 11 bases and the V segment lost 6 bases, leaving 14 bases of the junction unmatched. This CDR3 is 14 amino acids long. The DNA of the CDR3 is TGTGCCAGCAGCCGAGCGGGAGTCCCGGGAGAGCAGTACTTC. Its translation is CASSRAGVPGEQYF.

Remarks on this clonotype: At one end, the junction sequence differs from germline, possibly due to a read error. This chain uses TRBV28 with TRBJ2-1; D is ambiguous. Germline V gene sequence: CDR1 MDHEN, CDR2 SYDVKM. The CDR3 spans 15 residues. The DNA of the CDR3 is TGTGCCAGCAGTGGAAGCCACTACTCCTACAATGAGCGGTTCTTC. This sequence encodes CASSGSHYSYNERFF.

The rearrangement uses TRBV10-3 and TRBJ1-1, with D uncertain. The V and J ends lost 2 bases and 5 bases respectively, with 9 bases between them. The length of the CDR3 is 13 residues. Germline CDR1 is ENHRY and CDR2 is SYGVKD. The CDR3 spells CAISEPGRTEAFF. The DNA of the CDR3 is TGTGCCATCAGTGAGCCTGGGAGGACTGAAGCTTTCTTT.

The chain uses TRBV20-1 and TRBJ2-3, with no clear D. CDR1 and CDR2 from the germline V gene are DFQATT and SNEGSKA (reference sequence). Trimming removed 8 bases from V and 4 bases from J, with 31 bases in between. CDR3 length: 18 amino acids. CDR3 DNA: TGCAGTTGTAGGTCCCGCAGAACCGGGCCCCAACAATCAGATACGCAGTATTTT. Amino acid sequence: CSCRSRRTGPQQSDTQYF.

This clonotype came up a few times. This sequence joins TRBV5-1 and TRBJ2-5; tentative D call: TRBD2 (6 bases). CDR1 is SGHRS and CDR2 is YFSETQ in the germline V gene. There are 15 residues in the CDR3. V shed 1 base and J shed 0 bases, with 10 bases lying between them. CDR3 region: CASSLSREDQETQYF. The CDR3 nucleotides are TGCGCCAGCAGCTTGTCCAGGGAGGACCAAGAGACCCAGTACTTC. Full variable domain (remainder filled in from reference TRBV5-1 and TRBJ2-5): KAGVTQTPRYLIKTRGQQVTLSCSPISGHRSVSWYQQTPGQGLQFLFEYFSETQRNKGNFPGRFSGRQFSNSRSEMNVSTLELGDSALYLCASSLSREDQETQYFGPGTRLLVL.

This chain connects TRBV6-1 to TRBJ2-2; 10 nucleotides line up with TRBD2. Germline V gene lookup returns CDR1 MNHNS and CDR2 SASEGT. The ends lost 7 bases at V and 6 bases at J; junction bases unmatched: 8. There are 15 residues in the CDR3. The CDR3 DNA follows: TGTGCCAGCATGGACCCTAGCGGGAGAGCCGGGGAGCTGTTTTTT. Residues: CASMDPSGRAGELFF.

This clonotype has a handful of counts. The V call is TRBV12-3 or TRBV12-4, the J call TRBJ1-1, with D possibly being TRBD1 (6 bases). The germline V and J ends were trimmed by 6 bases and 1 base, with 15 bases remaining between them. The CDR3 contains 15 residues. The CDR3 loop reads CASSGPGAWNTEAFF. For the CDR3, the DNA is TGTGCCAGCAGCGGCCCAGGGGCCTGGAACACTGAAGCTTTCTTT.

This sequence joins TRBV28 and TRBJ2-7, with 7 bases lining up with TRBD1. Germline CDR1 and CDR2: MDHEN and SYDVKM. The CDR3 length is 12 residues. The V and J ends lost 7 bases and 4 bases, in that order; junction bases with no gene match: 4. The CDR3 nucleotides read TGTGCCAGCAACAGACAGGGTTACGAGCAGTACTTC. This translates into CASNRQGYEQYF.